Given below is one TCR beta chain in context. This CDR3 has 11 residues. Trimming cost V 8 bases and J 5 bases, with 7 bases left between them. The germline CDR1 and CDR2 sequences are SGHVS and FQNEAQ. The data derive from a study of PD-1 blockade in mismatch repair-deficient tumors. Clones were sequenced by immunoSEQ multiplex PCR, and TCRdb holds only the in-frame ones, with some missing. This sample has 45,000 to 60,000 clones, with around 80% found just once. The chain has TRBV7-8 and TRBJ1-5, with D uncertain. The source was peripheral blood, collected 4 weeks after starting pembrolizumab. This receptor was identified in an adult with mismatch repair-deficient cancer. The CDR3: CASGIDQPQHF. In DNA, the CDR3 is TGTGCCAGCGGGATAGATCAGCCCCAGCATTTT.